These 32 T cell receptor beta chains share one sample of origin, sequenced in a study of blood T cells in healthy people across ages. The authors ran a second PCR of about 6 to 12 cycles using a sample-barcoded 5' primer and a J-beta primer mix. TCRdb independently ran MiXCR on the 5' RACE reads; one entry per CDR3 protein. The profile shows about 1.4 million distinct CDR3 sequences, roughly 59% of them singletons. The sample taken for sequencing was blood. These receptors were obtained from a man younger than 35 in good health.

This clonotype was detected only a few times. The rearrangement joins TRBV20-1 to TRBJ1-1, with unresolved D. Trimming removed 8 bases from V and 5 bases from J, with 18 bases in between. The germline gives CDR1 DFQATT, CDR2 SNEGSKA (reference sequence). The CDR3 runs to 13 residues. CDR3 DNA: TGCAGTCTCCGACCCTCAAGGGAGACTGAAGCTTTCTTT. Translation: CSLRPSRETEAFF.

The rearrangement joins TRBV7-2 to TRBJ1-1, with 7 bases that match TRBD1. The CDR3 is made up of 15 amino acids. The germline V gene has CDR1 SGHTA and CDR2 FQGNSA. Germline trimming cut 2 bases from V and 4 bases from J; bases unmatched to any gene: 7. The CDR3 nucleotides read TGTGCCAGCAGCTTAAACGCGGGACAGTCCACTGAAGCTTTCTTT. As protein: CASSLNAGQSTEAFF.

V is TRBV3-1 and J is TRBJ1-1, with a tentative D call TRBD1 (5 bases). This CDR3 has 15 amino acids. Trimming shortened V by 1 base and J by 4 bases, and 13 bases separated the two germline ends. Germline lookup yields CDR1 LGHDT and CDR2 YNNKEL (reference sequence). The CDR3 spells CASSQAVQGPTEAFF. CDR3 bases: TGTGCCAGCAGCCAAGCCGTCCAGGGTCCCACTGAAGCTTTCTTT.

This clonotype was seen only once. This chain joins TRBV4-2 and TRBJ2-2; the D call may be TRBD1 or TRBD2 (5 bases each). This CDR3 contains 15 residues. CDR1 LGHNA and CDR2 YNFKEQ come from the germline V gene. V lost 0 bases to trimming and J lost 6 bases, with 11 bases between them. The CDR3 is CASSQEGVLAGELFF. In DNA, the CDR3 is TGTGCCAGCAGCCAAGAGGGGGTTCTGGCCGGGGAGCTGTTTTTT.

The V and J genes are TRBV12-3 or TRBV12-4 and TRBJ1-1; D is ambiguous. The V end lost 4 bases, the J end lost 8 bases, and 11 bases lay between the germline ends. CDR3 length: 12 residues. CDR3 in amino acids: CASSYYGWEAFF. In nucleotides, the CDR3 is TGTGCCAGCAGTTACTATGGGTGGGAAGCTTTCTTT.

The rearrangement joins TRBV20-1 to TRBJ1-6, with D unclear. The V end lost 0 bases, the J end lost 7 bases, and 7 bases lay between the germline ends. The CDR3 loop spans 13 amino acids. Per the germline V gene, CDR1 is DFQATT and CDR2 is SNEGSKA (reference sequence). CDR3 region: CSARDPGNSPLHF. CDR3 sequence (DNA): TGCAGTGCTAGAGACCCGGGGAATTCACCCCTCCACTTT.

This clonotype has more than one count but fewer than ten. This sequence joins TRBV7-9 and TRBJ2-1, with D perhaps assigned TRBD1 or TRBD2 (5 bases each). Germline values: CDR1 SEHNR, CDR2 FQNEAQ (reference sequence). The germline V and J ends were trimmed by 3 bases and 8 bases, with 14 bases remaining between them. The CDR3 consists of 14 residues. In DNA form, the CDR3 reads TGTGCCAGCAGCTTGGGGGTACAAGGCGATGAGCAGTTCTTC. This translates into CASSLGVQGDEQFF.

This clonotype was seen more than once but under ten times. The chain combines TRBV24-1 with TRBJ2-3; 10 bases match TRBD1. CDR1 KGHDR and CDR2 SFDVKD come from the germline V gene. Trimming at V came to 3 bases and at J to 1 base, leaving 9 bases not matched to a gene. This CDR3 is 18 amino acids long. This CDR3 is CATSDPRDRGFRTDTQYF. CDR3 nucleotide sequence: TGTGCCACCAGTGATCCCCGGGACAGGGGATTTCGCACAGATACGCAGTATTTT.

CDR3: CASSYSIFAGELFF. The DNA for the CDR3 is TGTGCCAGCAGTTACTCGATATTCGCCGGGGAGCTGTTTTTT. The chain employs TRBV6-6 and TRBJ2-2; D ambiguous. The CDR3 runs to 14 residues. The germline V gene has CDR1 MNHNY and CDR2 SVGAGI (reference sequence). With 0 bases removed from V and 6 bases from J, the gap between germline ends came to 8 bases.

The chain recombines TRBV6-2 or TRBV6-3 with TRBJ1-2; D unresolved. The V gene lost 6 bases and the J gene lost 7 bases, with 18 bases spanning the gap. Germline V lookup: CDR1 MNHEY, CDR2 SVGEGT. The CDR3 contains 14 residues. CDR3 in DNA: TGTGCCAGCAGCTTCCTCGTGGGAGGGTCTGGCTACACCTTC. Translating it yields CASSFLVGGSGYTF.

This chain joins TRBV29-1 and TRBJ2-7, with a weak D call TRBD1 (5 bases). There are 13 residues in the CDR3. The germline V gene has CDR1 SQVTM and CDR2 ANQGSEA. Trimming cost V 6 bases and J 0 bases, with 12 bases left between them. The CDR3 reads CSVARQPSYEQYF. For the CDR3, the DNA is TGCAGCGTAGCTAGACAGCCCTCCTACGAGCAGTACTTC.

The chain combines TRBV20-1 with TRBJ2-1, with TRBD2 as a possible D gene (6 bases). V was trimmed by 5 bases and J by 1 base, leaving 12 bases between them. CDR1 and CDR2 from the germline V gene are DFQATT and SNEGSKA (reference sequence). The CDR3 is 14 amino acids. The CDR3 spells CSAYWGDSYNEQFF. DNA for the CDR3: TGCAGTGCTTATTGGGGGGATTCCTACAATGAGCAGTTCTTC.

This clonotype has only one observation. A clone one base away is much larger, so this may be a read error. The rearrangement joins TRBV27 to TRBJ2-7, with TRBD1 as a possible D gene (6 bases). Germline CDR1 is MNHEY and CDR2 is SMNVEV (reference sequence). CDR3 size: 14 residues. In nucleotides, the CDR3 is TGTACCAGCAGTATCGGTCCAGGGGCCTACGAGCAGTACTTC. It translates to CTSSIGPGAYEQYF.

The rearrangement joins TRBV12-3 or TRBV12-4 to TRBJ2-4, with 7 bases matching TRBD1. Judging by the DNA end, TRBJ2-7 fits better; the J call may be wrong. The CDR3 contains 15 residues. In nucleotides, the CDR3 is TGTGCCAGCAGTGATCGACAGGGCTCTGTACACGAGCAGTACTTC. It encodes CASSDRQGSVHEQYF.

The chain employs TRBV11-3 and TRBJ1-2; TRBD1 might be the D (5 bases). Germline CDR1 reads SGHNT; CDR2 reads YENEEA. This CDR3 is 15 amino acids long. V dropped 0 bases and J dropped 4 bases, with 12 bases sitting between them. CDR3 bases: TGTGCCAGCAGCTTAGATCCAGGGTCAAGCTATGGCTACACCTTC. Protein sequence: CASSLDPGSSYGYTF.

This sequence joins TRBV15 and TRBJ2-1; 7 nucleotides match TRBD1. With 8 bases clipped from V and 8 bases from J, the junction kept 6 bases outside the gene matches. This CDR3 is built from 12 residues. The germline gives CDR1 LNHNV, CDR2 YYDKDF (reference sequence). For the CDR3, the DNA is TGTGCCACCGGCCCCACAGGGGATGAGCAGTTCTTC. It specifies CATGPTGDEQFF.

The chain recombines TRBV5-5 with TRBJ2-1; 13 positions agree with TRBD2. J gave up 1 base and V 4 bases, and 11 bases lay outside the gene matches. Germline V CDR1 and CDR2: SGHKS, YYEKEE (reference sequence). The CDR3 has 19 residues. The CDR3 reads CASSPGLAGAAGSYNEQFF. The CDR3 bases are TGTGCCAGCAGCCCCGGACTAGCGGGAGCTGCGGGTTCCTACAATGAGCAGTTCTTC. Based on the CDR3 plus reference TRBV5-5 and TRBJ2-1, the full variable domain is DAGVTQSPTHLIKTRGQQVTLRCSPISGHKSVSWYQQVLGQGPQFIFQYYEKEERGRGNFPDRFSARQFPNYSSELNVNALLLGDSALYLCASSPGLAGAAGSYNEQFFGPGTRLTVL.

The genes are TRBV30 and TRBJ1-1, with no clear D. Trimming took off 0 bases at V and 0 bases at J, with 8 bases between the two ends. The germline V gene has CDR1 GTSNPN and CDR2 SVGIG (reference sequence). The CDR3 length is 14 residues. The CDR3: CAWSVLELNTEAFF. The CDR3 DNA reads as TGTGCCTGGAGTGTTCTGGAGTTGAACACTGAAGCTTTCTTT.

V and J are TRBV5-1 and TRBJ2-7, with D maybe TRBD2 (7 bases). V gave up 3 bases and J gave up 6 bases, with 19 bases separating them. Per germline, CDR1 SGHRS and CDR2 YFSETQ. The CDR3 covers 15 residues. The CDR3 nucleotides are TGCGCCAGCAGCTGGACTCGGGGGGCGCCTTGCGAGCAGTACTTC. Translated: CASSWTRGAPCEQYF.

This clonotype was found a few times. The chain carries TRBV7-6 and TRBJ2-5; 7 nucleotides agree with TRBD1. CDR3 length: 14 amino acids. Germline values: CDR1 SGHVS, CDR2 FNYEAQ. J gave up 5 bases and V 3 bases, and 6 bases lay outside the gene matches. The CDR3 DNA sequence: TGTGCCAGCAGCTTTAGGGGGCTCGCGGAGACCCAGTACTTC. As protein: CASSFRGLAETQYF.

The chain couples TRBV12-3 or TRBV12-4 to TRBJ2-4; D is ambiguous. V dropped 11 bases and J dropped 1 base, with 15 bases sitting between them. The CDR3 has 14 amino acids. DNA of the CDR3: TGTGCCGTCGCCTTACCCCGGGCCAAAAACATTCAGTACTTC. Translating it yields CAVALPRAKNIQYF.

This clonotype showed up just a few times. For the CDR3, the DNA is TGCGCCAGCAGCCAACCCGTGGACAGGCGGAAAAACATTCAGTACTTC. Translated: CASSQPVDRRKNIQYF. V is TRBV4-1 and J is TRBJ2-4, with 7 bases fitting TRBD1. CDR3 length equals 16 residues. The germline gives CDR1 MGHRA, CDR2 YSYEKL. J was trimmed by 4 bases and V by 2 bases; bases with no gene match: 8.

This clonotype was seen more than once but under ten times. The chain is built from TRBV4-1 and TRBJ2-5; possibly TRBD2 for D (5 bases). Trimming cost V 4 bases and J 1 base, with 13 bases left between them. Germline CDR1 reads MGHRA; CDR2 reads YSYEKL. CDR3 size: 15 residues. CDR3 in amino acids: CASSLSGAFQETQYF. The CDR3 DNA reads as TGCGCCAGCAGCCTAAGCGGAGCCTTCCAAGAGACCCAGTACTTC.

The CDR3 spells CASSATTGELFF. In nucleotides, the CDR3 is TGCGCCAGCAGTGCCACGACCGGGGAGCTGTTTTTT. V and J are TRBV10-1 and TRBJ2-2; D is unresolved. This CDR3 is built from 12 residues. Trimming shortened V by 4 bases and J by 5 bases, and 5 bases separated the two germline ends. Per the germline V gene, CDR1 is WNHNN and CDR2 is SYGVQD (reference sequence).

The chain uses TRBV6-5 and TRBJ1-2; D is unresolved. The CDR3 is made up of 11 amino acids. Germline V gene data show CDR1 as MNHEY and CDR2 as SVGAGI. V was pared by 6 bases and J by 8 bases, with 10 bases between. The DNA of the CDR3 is TGTGCCAGCAGCAATCACGTGGGCTACACCTTC. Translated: CASSNHVGYTF.

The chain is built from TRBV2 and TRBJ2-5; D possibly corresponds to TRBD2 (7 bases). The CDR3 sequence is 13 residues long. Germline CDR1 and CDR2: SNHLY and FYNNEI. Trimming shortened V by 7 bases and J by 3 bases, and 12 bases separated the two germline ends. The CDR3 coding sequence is TGTGCCAGCAAGGGGGGGCGCAAAGAGACCCAGTACTTC. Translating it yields CASKGGRKETQYF.

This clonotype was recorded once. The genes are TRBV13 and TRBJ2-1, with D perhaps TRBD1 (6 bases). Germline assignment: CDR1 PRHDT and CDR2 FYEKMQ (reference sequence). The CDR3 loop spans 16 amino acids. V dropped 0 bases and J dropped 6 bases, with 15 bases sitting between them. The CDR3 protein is CASSLGGAQRGNEQFF. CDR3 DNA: TGTGCCAGCAGCTTAGGGGGGGCCCAACGGGGCAATGAGCAGTTCTTC. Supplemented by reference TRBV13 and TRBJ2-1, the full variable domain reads AAGVIQSPRHLIKEKRETATLKCYPIPRHDTVYWYQQGPGQDPQFLISFYEKMQSDKGSIPDRFSAQQFSDYHSELNMSSLELGDSALYFCASSLGGAQRGNEQFFGPGTRLTVL.

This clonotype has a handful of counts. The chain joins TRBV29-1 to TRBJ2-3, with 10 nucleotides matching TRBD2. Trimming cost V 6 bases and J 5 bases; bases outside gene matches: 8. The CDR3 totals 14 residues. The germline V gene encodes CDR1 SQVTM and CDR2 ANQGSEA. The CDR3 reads CSVSRAGGQDTQYF. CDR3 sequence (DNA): TGCAGCGTGTCGCGAGCGGGGGGGCAAGATACGCAGTATTTT.

CDR3 in DNA: TGCAGTGCTAGAGCGGGACGATATGGCTACACCTTC. Translating it yields CSARAGRYGYTF. The rearrangement links TRBV20-1 to TRBJ1-2, with a possible D match to TRBD1 (5 bases). CDR1 and CDR2 from the germline V gene are DFQATT and SNEGSKA (reference sequence). V shed 1 base and J shed 5 bases, with 8 bases lying between them. The length of the CDR3 is 12 residues.

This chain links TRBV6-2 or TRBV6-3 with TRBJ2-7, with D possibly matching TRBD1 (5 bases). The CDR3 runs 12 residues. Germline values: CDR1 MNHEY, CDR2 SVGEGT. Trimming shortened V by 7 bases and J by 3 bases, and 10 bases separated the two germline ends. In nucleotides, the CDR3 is TGTGCCAGCACCGAAAGGGGCTACGAGCAGTACTTC. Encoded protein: CASTERGYEQYF.

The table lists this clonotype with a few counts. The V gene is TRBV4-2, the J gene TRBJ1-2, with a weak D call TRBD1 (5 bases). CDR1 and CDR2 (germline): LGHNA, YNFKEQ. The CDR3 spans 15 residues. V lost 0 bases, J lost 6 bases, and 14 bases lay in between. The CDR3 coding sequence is TGTGCCAGCAGCCAAGAAGGAGCACAGGTCGATGGCTACACCTTC. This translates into CASSQEGAQVDGYTF.

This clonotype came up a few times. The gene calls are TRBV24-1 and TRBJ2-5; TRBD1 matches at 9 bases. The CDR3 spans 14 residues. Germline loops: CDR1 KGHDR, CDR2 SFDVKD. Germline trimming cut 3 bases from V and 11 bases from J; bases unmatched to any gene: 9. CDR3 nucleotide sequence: TGTGCCACCAGTGATCGGACAGGGGTTGGGGAGCAGTACTTC. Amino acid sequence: CATSDRTGVGEQYF.